This TCR beta chain was obtained from a study of regulatory T cells in long-lasting Graves disease. CDR1 is SGHTA and CDR2 is FQGNSA in the germline V gene. The ends lost 5 bases at V and 6 bases at J; junction bases unmatched: 6. The length of the CDR3 is 15 residues. Sequencing libraries for TCR beta were prepared with iRepertoire HTBI primers and Arm-PCR of CDR3 regions. TCRdb reanalysed the multiplex PCR reads using MiXCR and keeps one entry per CDR3 protein. The data show roughly 420,000 distinct CDR3 sequences, with roughly 17% seen just once and under 30% held by the top ten. Time point defined: newly diagnosed GD, antithyroid drugs for less than 3 months. Preparation of the TCR library used RNA extracted from PBMCs. These data were also filed under a second study, of T cells in Graves' hyperthyroidism and ophthalmopathy. From that study: The TCR CDR3 was amplified in a first-round RT-PCR using the HTBI primer set.

This receptor was obtained from a woman aged 18-35 years with Graves disease. The sequences come from peripheral blood mononuclear cells (PBMCs), collected at new diagnosis, from a patient treated with antithyroid drugs. V is TRBV7-2 and J is TRBJ2-1; the match to TRBD2 covers 11 bases. This chain's CDR3 is CASSTLAGESNEQFF. In nucleotides, the CDR3 is TGTGCCAGCAGCACACTAGCGGGGGAATCCAATGAGCAGTTCTTC.